This T cell receptor (beta chain) came from a study of OX40 agonist ivuxolimab in advanced cancers. Repertoires were generated with immunoSEQ multiplex PCR, while TCRdb's copy carries only in-frame clones and drops some. The sample lists about 73,000 clones, around 89% occurring once. This clone turned up a few times. The germline gives CDR1 MNHNS, CDR2 SASEGT. CDR3 size: 15 residues. Trimming took 2 bases from V and 5 from J; bases not matched to a gene: 7. Source: CD4+ or CD8+ T cells sorted from blood, taken in a trial of the OX40 agonist ivuxolimab. This chain links TRBV6-1 with TRBJ1-2; TRBD1 aligns across 8 bases. The source of this sequence is an adult with an advanced solid tumor such as melanoma, head and neck, liver or kidney cancer. This CDR3 reads CASSEIGTGLYGYTF. DNA for the CDR3: TGTGCCAGCAGTGAAATCGGGACAGGACTATATGGCTACACCTTC.